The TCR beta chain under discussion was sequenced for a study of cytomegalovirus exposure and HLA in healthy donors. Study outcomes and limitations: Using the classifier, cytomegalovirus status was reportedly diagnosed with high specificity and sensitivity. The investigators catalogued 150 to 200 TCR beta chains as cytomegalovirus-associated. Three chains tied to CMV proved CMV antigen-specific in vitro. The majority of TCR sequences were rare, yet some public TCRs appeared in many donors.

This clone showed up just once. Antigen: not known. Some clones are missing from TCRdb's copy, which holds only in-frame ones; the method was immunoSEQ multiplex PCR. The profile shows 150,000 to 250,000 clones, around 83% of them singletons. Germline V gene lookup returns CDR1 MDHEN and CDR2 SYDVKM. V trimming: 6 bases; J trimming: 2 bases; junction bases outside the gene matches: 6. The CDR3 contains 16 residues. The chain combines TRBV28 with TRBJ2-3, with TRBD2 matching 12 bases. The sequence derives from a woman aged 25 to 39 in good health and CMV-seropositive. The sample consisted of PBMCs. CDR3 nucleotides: TGTGCCAGCAGCCACGGACTAGCGGGGTACACAGATACGCAGTATTTT. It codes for CASSHGLAGYTDTQYF.